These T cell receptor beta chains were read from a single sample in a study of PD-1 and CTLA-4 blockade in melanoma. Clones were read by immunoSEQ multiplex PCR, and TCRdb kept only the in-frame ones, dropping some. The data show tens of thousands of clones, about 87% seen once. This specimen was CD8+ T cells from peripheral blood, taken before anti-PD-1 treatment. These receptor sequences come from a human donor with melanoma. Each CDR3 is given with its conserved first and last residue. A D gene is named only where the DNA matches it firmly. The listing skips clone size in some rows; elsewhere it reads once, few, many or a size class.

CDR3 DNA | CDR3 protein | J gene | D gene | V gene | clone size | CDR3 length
TGTGCCAGCAGGGACCGTCAAGAGACCCAGTACTTC | CASRDRQETQYF | TRBJ2-5 | . | TRBV3-1/TRBV3-2 | . | 12
TGTGCCAGCAGCTTAGAGGTGAGCACTGAAGCTTTCTTT | CASSLEVSTEAFF | TRBJ1-1 | . | TRBV11-2 | . | 13
TGCGCCAGCACCCCTAGGGCAGGGGGATCCTACGAGCAGTACTTC | CASTPRAGGSYEQYF | TRBJ2-7 | TRBD1 | TRBV5-1 | . | 15
TGTGCCAGCAGCCCGATGGCGAACACCGGGGAGCTGTTTTTT | CASSPMANTGELFF | TRBJ2-2 | . | TRBV3-1/TRBV3-2 | . | 14
TGTGCCAGCAGCTGGACAGGGGAGAGCGAGCAGTACTTC | CASSWTGESEQYF | TRBJ2-7 | TRBD1 | TRBV28 | . | 13
TGTGCCAGCAGTTCTAACGAGGGGGGAAGGAGTCTGGAAAACACCATATATTTT | CASSSNEGGRSLENTIYF | TRBJ1-3 | . | TRBV28 | . | 18
TGTGCCAGCAGCTCCGGACAGGGGTGGTACAATGAGCAGTTCTTC | CASSSGQGWYNEQFF | TRBJ2-1 | TRBD1 | TRBV7-9 | . | 15
TGCGCCAGCAGCGAGGGTAGCGCTTTCTTT | CASSEGSAFF | TRBJ1-1 | . | TRBV10-1 | few | 10
TGTGCCAGCAGTGACGCCGGGACAGGGGCTGAAGCTTTCTTT | CASSDAGTGAEAFF | TRBJ1-1 | TRBD1 | TRBV25-1 | . | 14
TGTGCCAGCAGCTTGGGGGGGGGACTGTTACAAGAGACCCAGTACTTC | CASSLGGGLLQETQYF | TRBJ2-5 | TRBD2 | TRBV5-4 | . | 16
TGTGCCAGCAGCCCCGAAACAGGTGCTGGGGCCAACGTCCTGACTTTC | CASSPETGAGANVLTF | TRBJ2-6 | . | TRBV28 | . | 16
TGTGCCAGCAGCTTAATCGGCGGGGGGGCTAGCACAGATACGCAGTATTTT | CASSLIGGGASTDTQYF | TRBJ2-3 | TRBD2 | TRBV7-6 | . | 17
TGTGCCAGCACTCGGGGAGGGTATGGCTACACCTTC | CASTRGGYGYTF | TRBJ1-2 | . | TRBV7-9 | . | 12
TGTGCCAGCAGTCGTGGATGGGTCAACCAGCCCCAGCATTTT | CASSRGWVNQPQHF | TRBJ1-5 | . | TRBV28 | . | 14
TGTGCCAGCAGCTTAGGACCCCCCCGGGAGGGATTCACCCTCCACTTT | CASSLGPPREGFTLHF | TRBJ1-6 | . | TRBV11-2 | . | 16
TGTGCCAGCAGCTTGCCAGGACAGGGGATGAACACTGAAGCTTTCTTT | CASSLPGQGMNTEAFF | TRBJ1-1 | TRBD1 | TRBV7-9 | once | 16
TGTGCCTGGAGTGTATCCGGGGCCACTGAAGCTTTCTTT | CAWSVSGATEAFF | TRBJ1-1 | . | TRBV30 | once | 13
TGTGCCAGCAGTCCCCTCGGGACTCTTAGCTCCTACGAGCAGTACTTC | CASSPLGTLSSYEQYF | TRBJ2-7 | . | TRBV6-2/TRBV6-3 | . | 16
TGCAGCGTTGATGGGGTCTCCTACAATGAGCAGTTCTTC | CSVDGVSYNEQFF | TRBJ2-1 | . | TRBV29-1 | . | 13
TGTGCCAGCAGTTTGGGAGGGAATTATGGCTACACCTTC | CASSLGGNYGYTF | TRBJ1-2 | . | TRBV27 | . | 13
TGTGCCAGCAGTTACCAGGGCGTGGACGAGCAGTACTTC | CASSYQGVDEQYF | TRBJ2-7 | . | TRBV6-5 | . | 13
TGTGCCAGTAGTCATCAGAGGCAGCCCCAGCATTTT | CASSHQRQPQHF | TRBJ1-5 | . | TRBV19 | few | 12
TGTGCCAGCAGTTTGGATAGCTATAGCAATCAGCCCCAGCATTTT | CASSLDSYSNQPQHF | TRBJ1-5 | . | TRBV27 | . | 15
TGTGCCAGCAGCTTGTGGACCAGCCCCTACGAGCAGTACTTC | CASSLWTSPYEQYF | TRBJ2-7 | . | TRBV5-6 | large | 14
TGTGCCAGCAGCCCCCGCCGCTCGGGCCTCCAAGAGACCCAGTACTTC | CASSPRRSGLQETQYF | TRBJ2-5 | . | TRBV9 | . | 16
TGTGCCAGCAGCTTAGAGAGCCGCCAGGGCGAGCAGTACTTC | CASSLESRQGEQYF | TRBJ2-7 | . | TRBV7-2 | . | 14
TGTGCCAGTAGTCCCTCGGGACAGGTGGGAAAACTGTTTTTT | CASSPSGQVGKLFF | TRBJ1-4 | TRBD1 | TRBV19 | . | 14
TGTGCCAGCAGTGGAGGGGCAAGCGACGAGCAGTACTTC | CASSGGASDEQYF | TRBJ2-7 | . | TRBV12-3/TRBV12-4 | . | 13
TGTGCCAGCAGCTTACCGGCGGGGGGAGCCAAAAACATTCAGTACTTC | CASSLPAGGAKNIQYF | TRBJ2-4 | TRBD2 | TRBV7-2 | . | 16
TGTGCCAGCAGTTTAGAGGGCTACCGCATTCAGTACTTC | CASSLEGYRIQYF | TRBJ2-4 | . | TRBV12-3/TRBV12-4 | . | 13
TGCGCCAGCAGCTTGAACCGGGTGACTGAAGCTTTCTTT | CASSLNRVTEAFF | TRBJ1-1 | . | TRBV4-3 | . | 13
TGTGCCAGCAGCCAAACCAGGGCAACTGAAGCTTTCTTT | CASSQTRATEAFF | TRBJ1-1 | . | TRBV4-2 | . | 13
TGTGCCAGCTCACTACCGGGACACAGTAAGGTCGGGGAGCTGTTTTTT | CASSLPGHSKVGELFF | TRBJ2-2 | . | TRBV18 | . | 16
TGTGCCAGCAATCCGTCCAGGTTCAATTCACCCCTCCACTTT | CASNPSRFNSPLHF | TRBJ1-6 | . | TRBV6-5 | . | 14
TGCAGCGTTGAGGGCCGGGGCTACGAGCAGTACTTC | CSVEGRGYEQYF | TRBJ2-7 | . | TRBV29-1 | . | 12
TGCGCCAGCAGCCAAGTCGAGAAGGATACGCAGTATTTT | CASSQVEKDTQYF | TRBJ2-3 | . | TRBV4-1 | . | 13
TGTGCCAGCAGCTTAGTACAGGGGGAAGCTTTCTTT | CASSLVQGEAFF | TRBJ1-1 | TRBD1 | TRBV5-4 | . | 12
TGTGCCAGCAGCTCTACCGGGACTCTGACAGATACGCAGTATTTT | CASSSTGTLTDTQYF | TRBJ2-3 | . | TRBV7-3 | . | 15
TGTGCCAGCAGCTTGACACCCTCTCGGGGCTACACCTTC | CASSLTPSRGYTF | TRBJ1-2 | . | TRBV6-5 | once | 13